The rows below give T cell receptor beta chains drawn from one sample of a study of T cell responses to AZD1222 COVID-19 vaccine. Some clones are missing from TCRdb's copy, which holds only in-frame ones; the method was immunoSEQ multiplex PCR. The sample has about 86,000 clones, more than 70% seen once. The material sequenced was peripheral blood, taken 28 days after the second AZD1222 dose. The origin of the receptors is an adult who received the AZD1222 COVID-19 vaccine. The CDR3 runs from the conserved cysteine through the conserved F or W. The order of the fields is CDR3 DNA, CDR3 protein, J gene, CDR3 length, clone size, D gene, V gene. A D gene is named only where the DNA matches it firmly. Expanded clones are given a class, and other clones once, few, many or no size at all.

CDR3nt: TGTGCCAGCAGTGGGACAGGGAGGGGATCCTACGAGCAGTACTTC; CDR3aa: CASSGTGRGSYEQYF; j_gene: TRBJ2-7; len: 15; abundance: .; d_gene: TRBD1; v_gene: TRBV28
CDR3nt: TGTGCCAGCAGCCCCTCCGACAGCTCTGGCTACACCTTC; CDR3aa: CASSPSDSSGYTF; j_gene: TRBJ1-2; len: 13; abundance: .; d_gene: .; v_gene: TRBV9
CDR3nt: TGTGCCAGCAGCCTAGGGGTCCGGGGCACTGAAGCTTTCTTT; CDR3aa: CASSLGVRGTEAFF; j_gene: TRBJ1-1; len: 14; abundance: .; d_gene: .; v_gene: TRBV7-2
CDR3nt: TGTGCCAGCAGTTTTGCTAGCGGGAGGGCTTCTCAGGAGACCCAGTACTTC; CDR3aa: CASSFASGRASQETQYF; j_gene: TRBJ2-5; len: 17; abundance: .; d_gene: TRBD2; v_gene: TRBV28
CDR3nt: TGTGCCAGCAGCCCCACCTCAGGGGATCTTGCAAACACCATATATTTT; CDR3aa: CASSPTSGDLANTIYF; j_gene: TRBJ1-3; len: 16; abundance: .; d_gene: .; v_gene: TRBV13
CDR3nt: TGTGCCAGCAGTCGAACCGGGACGGTGAATTCACCCCTCCACTTT; CDR3aa: CASSRTGTVNSPLHF; j_gene: TRBJ1-6; len: 15; abundance: .; d_gene: .; v_gene: TRBV2
CDR3nt: TGTGCCAGCAGTGAAGATAGGAATCGCAATCAGCCCCAGCATTTT; CDR3aa: CASSEDRNRNQPQHF; j_gene: TRBJ1-5; len: 15; abundance: once; d_gene: .; v_gene: TRBV6-1
CDR3nt: TGTGCCAGCAGCCAAGATCGACAGGACAATGAGCAGTTCTTC; CDR3aa: CASSQDRQDNEQFF; j_gene: TRBJ2-1; len: 14; abundance: .; d_gene: .; v_gene: TRBV4-2
CDR3nt: TGTGCCAGCAGCCAATCCTGGACAGTCTCCTACAATGAGCAGTTCTTC; CDR3aa: CASSQSWTVSYNEQFF; j_gene: TRBJ2-1; len: 16; abundance: .; d_gene: .; v_gene: TRBV16
CDR3nt: TGCGCCAGCAGCCACGGACAGGGGGTCTGGGCCTCTGGGGCCAACGTCCTGACTTTC; CDR3aa: CASSHGQGVWASGANVLTF; j_gene: TRBJ2-6; len: 19; abundance: .; d_gene: TRBD1; v_gene: TRBV4-1
CDR3nt: TGCAGCGTCCACACAGGGACTGAAGCTTTCTTT; CDR3aa: CSVHTGTEAFF; j_gene: TRBJ1-1; len: 11; abundance: .; d_gene: .; v_gene: TRBV29-1
CDR3nt: TGTGCCAGCAGTTTCCCCCCCATCGAGACCCAGTACTTC; CDR3aa: CASSFPPIETQYF; j_gene: TRBJ2-5; len: 13; abundance: .; d_gene: .; v_gene: TRBV28
CDR3nt: TGCAGTGCAACGGACGGGTTCGAGCAGTACTTC; CDR3aa: CSATDGFEQYF; j_gene: TRBJ2-7; len: 11; abundance: .; d_gene: .; v_gene: TRBV20-1
CDR3nt: TGTGCCAGCAGTTTTGGGTTGACATATAGCAATCAGCCCCAGCATTTT; CDR3aa: CASSFGLTYSNQPQHF; j_gene: TRBJ1-5; len: 16; abundance: .; d_gene: .; v_gene: TRBV28
CDR3nt: TGTGCCAGCAGCTTAGGGGTCAGGGAAACTGAAGCTTTCTTT; CDR3aa: CASSLGVRETEAFF; j_gene: TRBJ1-1; len: 14; abundance: .; d_gene: .; v_gene: TRBV7-2
CDR3nt: TGTGCCAGCAGCCAAGTCTACGGGACAGGGGGCGGCTACACCTTC; CDR3aa: CASSQVYGTGGGYTF; j_gene: TRBJ1-2; len: 15; abundance: once; d_gene: TRBD1; v_gene: TRBV3-1/TRBV3-2
CDR3nt: TGTGCCAGCAGTGACGGGGGCCGAGGAAGGGAAGAAAAACTGTTTTTT; CDR3aa: CASSDGGRGREEKLFF; j_gene: TRBJ1-4; len: 16; abundance: .; d_gene: .; v_gene: TRBV2
CDR3nt: TGTGCCAGCAGCTCCGAGGGACTGAGGTACAATGAGCAGTTCTTC; CDR3aa: CASSSEGLRYNEQFF; j_gene: TRBJ2-1; len: 15; abundance: .; d_gene: .; v_gene: TRBV7-6
CDR3nt: TGCGCCAGCAGCCACAGGGGACAGGTCACCGGGGAGCTGTTTTTT; CDR3aa: CASSHRGQVTGELFF; j_gene: TRBJ2-2; len: 15; abundance: .; d_gene: TRBD1; v_gene: TRBV4-3
CDR3nt: TGTGCCAGTACCCCGGGACTAGCGGGAAATGAGCAGTTCTTC; CDR3aa: CASTPGLAGNEQFF; j_gene: TRBJ2-1; len: 14; abundance: few; d_gene: TRBD2; v_gene: TRBV19
CDR3nt: TGTGCCAGCAGCAAAGGGACAGTTAATGAAAAACTGTTTTTT; CDR3aa: CASSKGTVNEKLFF; j_gene: TRBJ1-4; len: 14; abundance: .; d_gene: TRBD1; v_gene: TRBV7-9
CDR3nt: TGTGCCAGCAGCAGCACTAGCGGGAGCGGTGAGCAGTTCTTC; CDR3aa: CASSSTSGSGEQFF; j_gene: TRBJ2-1; len: 14; abundance: .; d_gene: TRBD2; v_gene: TRBV3-1/TRBV3-2
CDR3nt: TGCAGCGTTGAGTTGCCTAGCGGGAGCGGGGAGACCCAGTACTTC; CDR3aa: CSVELPSGSGETQYF; j_gene: TRBJ2-5; len: 15; abundance: .; d_gene: TRBD2; v_gene: TRBV29-1
CDR3nt: TGCGCCAGCAGCCAAGTGGGGCTAAGCACAGATACGCAGTATTTT; CDR3aa: CASSQVGLSTDTQYF; j_gene: TRBJ2-3; len: 15; abundance: .; d_gene: .; v_gene: TRBV4-1
CDR3nt: TGTGCCAGCAGCTTAGTAGTGTTATCCGGGGAGCTGTTTTTT; CDR3aa: CASSLVVLSGELFF; j_gene: TRBJ2-2; len: 14; abundance: .; d_gene: .; v_gene: TRBV7-8
CDR3nt: TGTGCCAGCAGTTCCGACCTCTCGACGGCAAACACTGAAGCTTTCTTT; CDR3aa: CASSSDLSTANTEAFF; j_gene: TRBJ1-1; len: 16; abundance: .; d_gene: .; v_gene: TRBV6-7
CDR3nt: TGTGCCACCAGCAGAGGGGAAGCAAACGAGCAGTACTTC; CDR3aa: CATSRGEANEQYF; j_gene: TRBJ2-7; len: 13; abundance: .; d_gene: .; v_gene: TRBV15
CDR3nt: TGTGCCAGCAGAGGCTGGGACAGGGGGCGGAACACTGAAGCTTTCTTT; CDR3aa: CASRGWDRGRNTEAFF; j_gene: TRBJ1-1; len: 16; abundance: .; d_gene: TRBD1; v_gene: TRBV2
CDR3nt: TGCGCCAGCAGCTTGCCAGTCCGGACTAGCGGGCAGAGCTCCTACAATGAGCAGTTCTTC; CDR3aa: CASSLPVRTSGQSSYNEQFF; j_gene: TRBJ2-1; len: 20; abundance: .; d_gene: TRBD2; v_gene: TRBV5-1
CDR3nt: TGTGCCAGCAGTGAAGGGGGGAGCTCCTACAATGAGCAGTTCTTC; CDR3aa: CASSEGGSSYNEQFF; j_gene: TRBJ2-1; len: 15; abundance: .; d_gene: .; v_gene: TRBV2
CDR3nt: TGCAGTGCTCATGAACGTGTTAGCTACACCTTC; CDR3aa: CSAHERVSYTF; j_gene: TRBJ1-2; len: 11; abundance: .; d_gene: .; v_gene: TRBV20-1
CDR3nt: TGTGCCAGCTCACCACCGAGCATGTCCTACGAGCAGTACTTC; CDR3aa: CASSPPSMSYEQYF; j_gene: TRBJ2-7; len: 14; abundance: .; d_gene: .; v_gene: TRBV18
CDR3nt: TGTGCCAGCAGTTACTCCCGACAGGGCTCTGGAAACACCATATATTTT; CDR3aa: CASSYSRQGSGNTIYF; j_gene: TRBJ1-3; len: 16; abundance: once; d_gene: TRBD1; v_gene: TRBV6-5
CDR3nt: TGTGCCAGCTCTCCGGACATTCCTGGAAACACCATATATTTT; CDR3aa: CASSPDIPGNTIYF; j_gene: TRBJ1-3; len: 14; abundance: .; d_gene: .; v_gene: TRBV9
CDR3nt: TGTGCCAGCTCACCACGGATACAGGACAGCTCTGGGGCCAACGTCCTGACTTTC; CDR3aa: CASSPRIQDSSGANVLTF; j_gene: TRBJ2-6; len: 18; abundance: once; d_gene: .; v_gene: TRBV18
CDR3nt: TGCAGCGTTGGGGAGCGGGAGCCCTACGAGCAGTACTTC; CDR3aa: CSVGEREPYEQYF; j_gene: TRBJ2-7; len: 13; abundance: .; d_gene: TRBD2; v_gene: TRBV29-1
CDR3nt: TGTGCCAGCAGCTTGATAGGGGGGGCTTATGGCTACACCTTC; CDR3aa: CASSLIGGAYGYTF; j_gene: TRBJ1-2; len: 14; abundance: .; d_gene: .; v_gene: TRBV11-2
CDR3nt: TGTGCCAGCAGTTTGAGAGAGGGGCTAACAGATACGCAGTATTTT; CDR3aa: CASSLREGLTDTQYF; j_gene: TRBJ2-3; len: 15; abundance: .; d_gene: .; v_gene: TRBV27
CDR3nt: TGTGCCAGCAGACCCGACAGGGCAGGAGGGTATGGCTACACCTTC; CDR3aa: CASRPDRAGGYGYTF; j_gene: TRBJ1-2; len: 15; abundance: .; d_gene: TRBD1; v_gene: TRBV6-5
CDR3nt: TGCAGTGCTAGTCCCCAGGTAGCGGGTACCTACGAGCAGTACTTC; CDR3aa: CSASPQVAGTYEQYF; j_gene: TRBJ2-7; len: 15; abundance: .; d_gene: TRBD2; v_gene: TRBV20-1
CDR3nt: TGTGCCAGCAGCTTAGGCGGGAGCTCCTATAATTCACCCCTCCACTTT; CDR3aa: CASSLGGSSYNSPLHF; j_gene: TRBJ1-6; len: 16; abundance: .; d_gene: .; v_gene: TRBV7-9
CDR3nt: TGTGCCAGCGGACAAAGGGAGTTCTTC; CDR3aa: CASGQREFF; j_gene: TRBJ2-1; len: 9; abundance: once; d_gene: .; v_gene: TRBV28
CDR3nt: TGTGCCAGCAGTGATCACGGAGGAGGGGCAGGGAGCAATCAGCCCCAGCATTTT; CDR3aa: CASSDHGGGAGSNQPQHF; j_gene: TRBJ1-5; len: 18; abundance: once; d_gene: .; v_gene: TRBV6-1
CDR3nt: TGTGCCAGTAGTATGTATGGGACTAGCGGGAGTGTAGGTACAGATACGCAGTATTTT; CDR3aa: CASSMYGTSGSVGTDTQYF; j_gene: TRBJ2-3; len: 19; abundance: .; d_gene: TRBD2; v_gene: TRBV19
CDR3nt: TGTGCCAGTAGTTTGGACAGGGGGCTTTCACCCCTCCACTTT; CDR3aa: CASSLDRGLSPLHF; j_gene: TRBJ1-6; len: 14; abundance: .; d_gene: TRBD1; v_gene: TRBV19
CDR3nt: TGTGCCACAAGGGACAGGGTGGGGTTTTCTAATGAAAAACTGTTTTTT; CDR3aa: CATRDRVGFSNEKLFF; j_gene: TRBJ1-4; len: 16; abundance: .; d_gene: TRBD1; v_gene: TRBV10-3
CDR3nt: TGTGCCAGCAGCTTCCAAGTGGGGACCCAGTACTTC; CDR3aa: CASSFQVGTQYF; j_gene: TRBJ2-5; len: 12; abundance: .; d_gene: .; v_gene: TRBV13
CDR3nt: TGTGCCAGCAGCTTAAAGGGGAATCAGGAAGCTTTCTTT; CDR3aa: CASSLKGNQEAFF; j_gene: TRBJ1-1; len: 13; abundance: .; d_gene: .; v_gene: TRBV7-3
CDR3nt: TGTGCCAGCAGTTACGACAGGTATAATCAGAACTATGGCTACACCTTC; CDR3aa: CASSYDRYNQNYGYTF; j_gene: TRBJ1-2; len: 16; abundance: .; d_gene: .; v_gene: TRBV6-5
CDR3nt: TGTGCCAGCAGCCTGGGGGGGCGGGGCCAGCCCCAGCATTTT; CDR3aa: CASSLGGRGQPQHF; j_gene: TRBJ1-5; len: 14; abundance: .; d_gene: .; v_gene: TRBV6-5
CDR3nt: TGTGCTAGTGGTCGAGCGAACACCGGGGAGCTGTTTTTT; CDR3aa: CASGRANTGELFF; j_gene: TRBJ2-2; len: 13; abundance: .; d_gene: .; v_gene: TRBV12-5
CDR3nt: TGTGCCAGCAGTGAGGAGGGTTACGACACAGATACGCAGTATTTT; CDR3aa: CASSEEGYDTDTQYF; j_gene: TRBJ2-3; len: 15; abundance: .; d_gene: .; v_gene: TRBV6-1